A selection of T cell receptor beta chains follows, all from one sample in a study of T cell responses to AZD1222 COVID-19 vaccine. Repertoires were generated with immunoSEQ multiplex PCR, while TCRdb's copy carries only in-frame clones and drops some. This sample has roughly 120,000 clones, with approximately 90% found just once. Sequences were derived from peripheral blood, sampled 28 days after the second AZD1222 dose. These receptors were obtained from an adult who received the AZD1222 COVID-19 vaccine. Each CDR3 is given with its conserved first and last residue. The D gene is left open where the match is weak. Size tells how often a clone was seen (once, few, many) or the class of an expanded clone, and some rows leave it out.

CDR3 protein,CDR3 DNA,clone size,D gene,V gene,J gene,CDR3 length
CASSLAWGGEKLFF,TGTGCCAGCAGCTTAGCGTGGGGGGGTGAAAAACTGTTTTTT,.,.,TRBV7-8,TRBJ1-4,14
CASSHRYSNQPQHF,TGTGCCAGCAGCCACAGGTATAGCAATCAGCCCCAGCATTTT,.,.,TRBV3-1/TRBV3-2,TRBJ1-5,14
CASSLIRTGEEEKLFF,TGTGCCAGCAGCTTGATTAGGACAGGGGAGGAAGAAAAACTGTTTTTT,.,TRBD1,TRBV11-3,TRBJ1-4,16
CASNPGLANYGYTF,TGCGCCAGCAACCCCGGGTTGGCGAACTATGGCTACACCTTC,.,.,TRBV5-1,TRBJ1-2,14
CASTLRGYTGELFF,TGTGCCAGCACCCTGCGGGGTTACACCGGGGAGCTGTTTTTT,.,.,TRBV28,TRBJ2-2,14
CASSERTGPNQPQHF,TGTGCCAGCAGTGAACGGACAGGACCTAATCAGCCCCAGCATTTT,.,TRBD1,TRBV2,TRBJ1-5,15
CASSQDVGHNYEQYF,TGTGCCAGCAGCCAAGATGTCGGACATAACTACGAGCAGTACTTC,.,.,TRBV4-2,TRBJ2-7,15
CASSALTGGGGYTF,TGTGCCAGCAGTGCTTTGACAGGCGGCGGAGGCTACACCTTC,.,.,TRBV3-1/TRBV3-2,TRBJ1-2,14
CASSLATGYNEQFF,TGTGCCAGCAGCTTGGCGACAGGGTACAATGAGCAGTTCTTC,.,TRBD1,TRBV5-5,TRBJ2-1,14
CASSLGRGPGNEQFF,TGTGCCAGCAGTTTGGGGCGGGGGCCGGGGAATGAGCAGTTCTTC,once,.,TRBV27,TRBJ2-1,15
CASMAKGSRRPDTQYF,TGTGCCAGTATGGCCAAGGGTAGTAGGAGGCCAGATACGCAGTATTTT,.,.,TRBV19,TRBJ2-3,16
CASSLGVWNTEAFF,TGTGCCAGCAGCTTGGGGGTTTGGAACACTGAAGCTTTCTTT,.,.,TRBV11-1,TRBJ1-1,14
CASRLAGPTDTQYF,TGTGCCAGCAGACTAGCGGGACCCACAGATACGCAGTATTTT,.,TRBD2,TRBV6-5,TRBJ2-3,14
CASGWTGVKGDTQYF,TGTGCCAGCGGTTGGACCGGCGTCAAGGGGGATACGCAGTATTTT,.,.,TRBV7-9,TRBJ2-3,15
CASSAPTGGRETQYF,TGTGCCAGCAGCGCCCCGACAGGGGGCAGGGAGACCCAGTACTTC,.,TRBD1,TRBV11-2,TRBJ2-5,15
CASSPTGGDTEAFF,TGTGCCAGCTCACCAACCGGGGGGGACACTGAAGCTTTCTTT,.,.,TRBV18,TRBJ1-1,14
CASSLGSVSSYEQYF,TGTGCCAGCAGCTTGGGTAGCGTGAGCTCCTACGAGCAGTACTTC,.,.,TRBV5-6,TRBJ2-7,15
CASSQDPHGSTEAFF,TGTGCCAGCAGCCAAGACCCACACGGAAGCACTGAAGCTTTCTTT,.,.,TRBV14,TRBJ1-1,15
CASSSADRETQYF,TGTGCCAGCTCCAGCGCGGACAGAGAGACCCAGTACTTC,.,.,TRBV28,TRBJ2-5,13
CASSFQLTSTDTQYF,TGTGCCAGCAGCTTTCAGCTTACTAGCACAGATACGCAGTATTTT,.,.,TRBV11-3,TRBJ2-3,15
CASLGGPPAYQQFF,TGTGCCTCGCTCGGAGGCCCCCCGGCCTACCAGCAGTTCTTC,.,.,TRBV3-1/TRBV3-2,TRBJ2-1,14
CASGHYRDRMIQETQYF,TGTGCTAGTGGTCATTACCGGGACAGGATGATCCAAGAGACCCAGTACTTC,.,TRBD1,TRBV12-5,TRBJ2-5,17
CASSPRWTGGVMNTEAFF,TGTGCCAGCAGCCCACGATGGACAGGGGGGGTTATGAACACTGAAGCTTTCTTT,.,TRBD1,TRBV14,TRBJ1-1,18
CASSLGGKTEAFF,TGTGCCAGCAGCTTGGGTGGGAAGACTGAAGCTTTCTTT,.,.,TRBV5-4,TRBJ1-1,13
CASSLSPGTSVHEQYF,TGTGCCAGCAGTTTATCCCCCGGGACTAGCGTACACGAGCAGTACTTC,.,TRBD2,TRBV27,TRBJ2-7,16
CASSYPGQGKISEAFF,TGCGCCAGCAGCTATCCGGGACAGGGGAAGATATCTGAAGCTTTCTTT,few,TRBD1,TRBV4-1,TRBJ1-1,16
CASSQVGNTEAFF,TGTGCCAGCAGCCAAGTTGGGAACACTGAAGCTTTCTTT,once,.,TRBV3-1/TRBV3-2,TRBJ1-1,13
CATSRGGDSTYEQYF,TGTGCCACCAGCAGAGGTGGGGATTCCACCTACGAGCAGTACTTC,.,.,TRBV15,TRBJ2-7,15
CASSFPGNYGYTF,TGTGCCAGCAGCTTTCCAGGGAACTATGGCTACACCTTC,.,.,TRBV5-4,TRBJ1-2,13
CASSYTGGVRGYTF,TGTGCCAGCAGTTATACGGGGGGCGTCAGGGGCTACACCTTC,.,.,TRBV6-5,TRBJ1-2,14
CASSYLHGELFF,TGTGCCAGCAGTTACTTACACGGGGAGCTGTTTTTT,.,.,TRBV12-3/TRBV12-4,TRBJ2-2,12
CASSLSGNQPQHF,TGTGCCAGCAGTTTATCCGGAAATCAGCCCCAGCATTTT,.,.,TRBV12-3/TRBV12-4,TRBJ1-5,13
CASSPDWNTGELFF,TGTGCCAGCAGCCCAGACTGGAACACCGGGGAGCTGTTTTTT,once,.,TRBV7-3,TRBJ2-2,14
CASSLRPGGGDTQYF,TGTGCCAGCAGTTTAAGGCCCGGCGGGGGGGATACGCAGTATTTT,.,TRBD2,TRBV28,TRBJ2-3,15
CASSLLAGGRFWDTGELFF,TGTGCCAGCAGCCTACTAGCGGGGGGGCGGTTTTGGGACACCGGGGAGCTGTTTTTT,.,TRBD2,TRBV5-5,TRBJ2-2,19
CASSLNGQGTQYF,TGTGCCAGCAGTTTAAACGGGCAAGGTACGCAGTATTTT,.,.,TRBV27,TRBJ2-3,13
CASSPRWTGRNTEAFF,TGTGCCAGCAGTCCACGCTGGACAGGGAGGAACACTGAAGCTTTCTTT,.,TRBD1,TRBV6-2/TRBV6-3,TRBJ1-1,16
CASTEGFSYEQYF,TGTGCCAGCACAGAGGGGTTCTCCTACGAGCAGTACTTC,once,.,TRBV28,TRBJ2-7,13
CAWSQGYNQPQHF,TGTGCCTGGAGTCAGGGATACAATCAGCCCCAGCATTTT,.,.,TRBV30,TRBJ1-5,13
CASSLYPREPRGTNEKLFF,TGTGCCAGCAGTTTATATCCCCGCGAACCCCGTGGGACTAATGAAAAACTGTTTTTT,.,.,TRBV28,TRBJ1-4,19
CAISDQGRQGLDTQYF,TGTGCCATCAGTGATCAGGGCAGGCAGGGCTTGGATACGCAGTATTTT,.,.,TRBV10-3,TRBJ2-3,16
CASSPQSNLNSPLHF,TGTGCCAGCAGTCCCCAAAGCAACTTGAATTCACCCCTCCACTTT,once,.,TRBV11-3,TRBJ1-6,15
CASSSNRVPDTQYF,TGTGCCAGCAGCTCAAACAGGGTCCCAGATACGCAGTATTTT,.,.,TRBV7-3,TRBJ2-3,14
CASSPSGGASSEQYF,TGTGCCAGCAGCCCTAGCGGGGGGGCCTCCTCGGAGCAGTACTTC,.,TRBD2,TRBV11-2,TRBJ2-7,15
CASSQVAQLYGYTF,TGCGCCAGCAGCCAAGTTGCACAGCTCTATGGCTACACCTTC,once,.,TRBV4-1,TRBJ1-2,14
CASSDIAGGPEAFF,TGTGCCAGCAGTGATATTGCAGGAGGGCCTGAAGCTTTCTTT,few,.,TRBV6-4,TRBJ1-1,14
CASTLGTTNTGELFF,TGTGCTAGCACCTTAGGGACAACGAACACCGGGGAGCTGTTTTTT,.,.,TRBV7-7,TRBJ2-2,15
CASSASRQGTHNYGYTF,TGTGCCAGCAGCGCCTCCCGACAGGGGACTCATAACTATGGCTACACCTTC,few,TRBD1,TRBV7-9,TRBJ1-2,17